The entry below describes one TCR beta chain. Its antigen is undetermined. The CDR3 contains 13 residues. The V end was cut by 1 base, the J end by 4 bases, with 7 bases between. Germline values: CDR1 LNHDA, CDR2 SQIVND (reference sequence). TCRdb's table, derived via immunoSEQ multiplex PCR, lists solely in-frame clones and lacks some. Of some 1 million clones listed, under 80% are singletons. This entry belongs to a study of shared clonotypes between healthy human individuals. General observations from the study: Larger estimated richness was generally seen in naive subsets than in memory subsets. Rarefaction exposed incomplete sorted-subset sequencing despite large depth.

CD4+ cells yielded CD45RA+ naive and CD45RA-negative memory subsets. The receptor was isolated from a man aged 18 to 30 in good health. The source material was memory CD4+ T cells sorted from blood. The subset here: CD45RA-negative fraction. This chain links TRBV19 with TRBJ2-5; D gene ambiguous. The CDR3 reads CASSIGKGETQYF. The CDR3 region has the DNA TGTGCCAGTAGTATAGGGAAGGGAGAGACCCAGTACTTC.